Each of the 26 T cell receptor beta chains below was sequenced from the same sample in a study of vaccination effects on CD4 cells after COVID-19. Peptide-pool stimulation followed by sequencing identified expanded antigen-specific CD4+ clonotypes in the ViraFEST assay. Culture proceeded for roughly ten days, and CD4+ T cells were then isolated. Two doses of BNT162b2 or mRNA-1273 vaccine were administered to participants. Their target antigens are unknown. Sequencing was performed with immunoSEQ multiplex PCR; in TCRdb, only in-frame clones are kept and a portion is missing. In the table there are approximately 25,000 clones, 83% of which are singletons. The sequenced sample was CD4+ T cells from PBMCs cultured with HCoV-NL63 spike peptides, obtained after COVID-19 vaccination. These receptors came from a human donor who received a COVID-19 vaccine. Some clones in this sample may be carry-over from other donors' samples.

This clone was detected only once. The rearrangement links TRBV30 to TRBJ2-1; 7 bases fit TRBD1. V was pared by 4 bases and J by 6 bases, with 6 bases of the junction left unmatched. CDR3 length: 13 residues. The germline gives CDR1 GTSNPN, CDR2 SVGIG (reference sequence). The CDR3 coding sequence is TGTGCCTGGACCGGACAGGCCCCCAATGAGCAGTTCTTC. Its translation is CAWTGQAPNEQFF.

This CDR3 is CASSLLVQETQYF. The DNA for the CDR3 is TGTGCCAGCAGCTTACTGGTTCAAGAGACCCAGTACTTC. The V call is TRBV11-2, the J call TRBJ2-5; D gene uncertain. V gave up 2 bases and J gave up 2 bases, with 6 bases separating them. This CDR3 is built from 13 residues. Germline values: CDR1 SGHAT, CDR2 FQNNGV. Variable domain in full (rest from reference TRBV11-2 and TRBJ2-5): EAGVAQSPRYKIIEKRQSVAFWCNPISGHATLYWYQQILGQGPKLLIQFQNNGVVDDSQLPKDRFSAERLKGVDSTLKIQPAKLEDSAVYLCASSLLVQETQYFGPGTRLLVL.

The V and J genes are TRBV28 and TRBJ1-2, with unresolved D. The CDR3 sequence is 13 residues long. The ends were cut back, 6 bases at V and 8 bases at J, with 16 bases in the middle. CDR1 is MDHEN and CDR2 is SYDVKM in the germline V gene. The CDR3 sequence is CASSPPKGPGYTF. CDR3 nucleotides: TGTGCCAGCAGCCCTCCCAAGGGCCCCGGCTACACCTTC.

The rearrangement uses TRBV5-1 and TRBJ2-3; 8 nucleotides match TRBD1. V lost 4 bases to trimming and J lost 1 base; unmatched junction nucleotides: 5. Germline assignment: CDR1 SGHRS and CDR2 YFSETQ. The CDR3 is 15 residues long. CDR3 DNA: TGCGCCAGCAGCCGACCGGGACAGGGCACAGATACGCAGTATTTT. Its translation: CASSRPGQGTDTQYF.

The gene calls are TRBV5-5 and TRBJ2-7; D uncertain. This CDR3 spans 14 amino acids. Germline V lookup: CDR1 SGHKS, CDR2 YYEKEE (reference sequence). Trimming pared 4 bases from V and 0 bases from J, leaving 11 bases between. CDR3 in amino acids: CASSDPRGSYEQYV. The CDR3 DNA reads TGTGCCAGCAGCGATCCTCGAGGCTCCTACGAGCAGTACGTC.

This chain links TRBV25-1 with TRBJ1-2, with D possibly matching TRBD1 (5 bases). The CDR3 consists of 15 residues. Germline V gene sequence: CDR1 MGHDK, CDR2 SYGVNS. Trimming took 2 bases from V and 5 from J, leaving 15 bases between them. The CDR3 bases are TGTGCCAGCAGTGAACCAGGGACTCCGACTTATGGCTACACCTTC. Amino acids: CASSEPGTPTYGYTF.

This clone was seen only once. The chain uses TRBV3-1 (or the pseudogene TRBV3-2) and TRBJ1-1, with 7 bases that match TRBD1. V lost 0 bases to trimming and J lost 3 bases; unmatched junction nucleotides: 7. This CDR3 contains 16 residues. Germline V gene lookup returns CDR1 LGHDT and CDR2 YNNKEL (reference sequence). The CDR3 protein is CASSQEQAQGDTEAFF. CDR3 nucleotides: TGTGCCAGCAGCCAAGAGCAGGCCCAGGGGGACACTGAAGCTTTCTTT.

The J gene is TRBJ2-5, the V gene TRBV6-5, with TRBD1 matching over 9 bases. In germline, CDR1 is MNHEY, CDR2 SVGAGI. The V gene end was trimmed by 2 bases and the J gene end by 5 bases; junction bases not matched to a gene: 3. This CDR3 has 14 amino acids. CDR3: CASSYRTGVETQYF. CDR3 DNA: TGTGCCAGCAGTTACAGGACAGGGGTGGAGACCCAGTACTTC.

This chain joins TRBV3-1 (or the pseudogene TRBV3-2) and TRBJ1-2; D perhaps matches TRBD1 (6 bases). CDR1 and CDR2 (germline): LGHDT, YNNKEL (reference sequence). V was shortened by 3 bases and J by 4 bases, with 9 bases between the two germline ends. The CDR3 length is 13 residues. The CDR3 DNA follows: TGTGCCAGCAGCCACGGGACAAGCTATGGCTACACCTTC. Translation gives CASSHGTSYGYTF.

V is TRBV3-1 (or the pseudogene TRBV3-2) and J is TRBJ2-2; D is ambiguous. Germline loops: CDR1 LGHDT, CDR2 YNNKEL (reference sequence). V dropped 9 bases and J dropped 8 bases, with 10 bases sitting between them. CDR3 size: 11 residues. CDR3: CASAWRGELFF. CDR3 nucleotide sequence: TGTGCCAGTGCGTGGAGAGGGGAGCTGTTTTTT.

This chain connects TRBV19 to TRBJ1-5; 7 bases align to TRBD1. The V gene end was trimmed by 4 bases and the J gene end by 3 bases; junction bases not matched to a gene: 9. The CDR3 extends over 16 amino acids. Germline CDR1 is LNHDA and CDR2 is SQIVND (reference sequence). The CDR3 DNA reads TGTGCCAGTAGTACCCCCACAGGGGCCCTCAATCAGCCCCAGCATTTT. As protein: CASSTPTGALNQPQHF.

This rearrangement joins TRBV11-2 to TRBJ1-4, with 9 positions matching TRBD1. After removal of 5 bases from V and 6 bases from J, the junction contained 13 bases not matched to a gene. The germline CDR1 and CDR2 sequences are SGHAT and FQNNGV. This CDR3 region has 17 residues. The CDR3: CASSHETYRGRDEKLFF. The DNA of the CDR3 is TGTGCCAGCAGCCACGAAACATACAGGGGGCGCGATGAAAAACTGTTTTTT.

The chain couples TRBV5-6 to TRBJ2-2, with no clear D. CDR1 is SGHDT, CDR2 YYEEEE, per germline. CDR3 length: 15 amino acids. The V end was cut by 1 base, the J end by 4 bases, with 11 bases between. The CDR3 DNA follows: TGTGCCAGCAGCTTGAGCAGACCCTTCACCGGGGAGCTGTTTTTT. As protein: CASSLSRPFTGELFF. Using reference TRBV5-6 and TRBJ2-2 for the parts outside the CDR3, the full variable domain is DAGVTQSPTHLIKTRGQQVTLRCSPKSGHDTVSWYQQALGQGPQFIFQYYEEEERQRGNFPDRFSGHQFPNYSSELNVNALLLGDSALYLCASSLSRPFTGELFFGEGSRLTVL.

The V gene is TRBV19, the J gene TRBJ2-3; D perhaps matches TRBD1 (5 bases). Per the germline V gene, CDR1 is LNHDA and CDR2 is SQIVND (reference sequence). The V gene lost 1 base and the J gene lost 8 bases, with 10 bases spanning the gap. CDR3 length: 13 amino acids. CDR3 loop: CASSIVGRATQYF. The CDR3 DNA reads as TGTGCCAGTAGTATAGTAGGCAGGGCTACGCAGTATTTT. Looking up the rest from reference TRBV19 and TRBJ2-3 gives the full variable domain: DGGITQSPKYLFRKEGQNVTLSCEQNLNHDAMYWYRQDPGQGLRLIYYSQIVNDFQKGDIAEGYSVSREKKESFPLTVTSAQKNPTAFYLCASSIVGRATQYFGPGTRLTVL.

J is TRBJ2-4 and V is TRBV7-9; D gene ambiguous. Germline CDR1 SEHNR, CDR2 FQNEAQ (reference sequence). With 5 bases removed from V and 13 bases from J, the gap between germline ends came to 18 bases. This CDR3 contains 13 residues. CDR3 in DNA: TGTGCCAGCAGCCTCCCGGCTCTCGTCCAGCAGTACTTC. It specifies CASSLPALVQQYF. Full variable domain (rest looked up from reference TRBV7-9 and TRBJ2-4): DTGVSQNPRHKITKRGQNVTFRCDPISEHNRLYWYRQTLGQGPEFLTYFQNEAQLEKSRLLSDRFSAERPKGSFSTLEIQRTEQGDSAMYLCASSLPALVQQYFGAGTRLSVL.

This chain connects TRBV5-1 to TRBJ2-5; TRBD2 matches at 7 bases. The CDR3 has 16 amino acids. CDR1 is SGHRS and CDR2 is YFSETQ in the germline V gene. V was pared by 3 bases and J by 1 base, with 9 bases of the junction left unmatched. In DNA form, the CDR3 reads TGCGCCAGCAGCTATTTTTCGGGGGGTCTCCAAGAGACCCAGTACTTC. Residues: CASSYFSGGLQETQYF.

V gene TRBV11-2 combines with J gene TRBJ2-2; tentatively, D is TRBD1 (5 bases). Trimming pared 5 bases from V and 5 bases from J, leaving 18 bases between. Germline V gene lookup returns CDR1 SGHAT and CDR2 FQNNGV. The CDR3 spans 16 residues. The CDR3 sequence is CASSPFGRAWTGELFF. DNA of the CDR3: TGTGCCAGCAGCCCTTTTGGCAGGGCGTGGACCGGGGAGCTGTTTTTT.

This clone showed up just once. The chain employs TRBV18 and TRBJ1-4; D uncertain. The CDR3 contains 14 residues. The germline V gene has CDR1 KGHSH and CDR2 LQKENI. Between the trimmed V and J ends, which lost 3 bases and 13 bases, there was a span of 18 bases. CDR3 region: CASSPDNGGGRLFF. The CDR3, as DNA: TGTGCCAGCTCACCCGATAATGGAGGAGGGAGACTGTTTTTT.

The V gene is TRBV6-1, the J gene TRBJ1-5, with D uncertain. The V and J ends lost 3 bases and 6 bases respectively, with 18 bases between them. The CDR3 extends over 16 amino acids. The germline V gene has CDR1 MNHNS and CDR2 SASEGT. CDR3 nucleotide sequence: TGTGCCAGCAGTGATGGACCCCGATCCGGTAGTCAGCCCCAGCATTTT. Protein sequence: CASSDGPRSGSQPQHF.

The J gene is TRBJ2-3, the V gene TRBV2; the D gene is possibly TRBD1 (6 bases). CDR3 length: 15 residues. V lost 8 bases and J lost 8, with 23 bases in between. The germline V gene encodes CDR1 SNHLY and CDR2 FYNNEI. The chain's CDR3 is CASLVTGHKLSTQYF. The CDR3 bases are TGTGCCAGCCTGGTGACAGGCCACAAGCTTAGTACGCAGTATTTT.

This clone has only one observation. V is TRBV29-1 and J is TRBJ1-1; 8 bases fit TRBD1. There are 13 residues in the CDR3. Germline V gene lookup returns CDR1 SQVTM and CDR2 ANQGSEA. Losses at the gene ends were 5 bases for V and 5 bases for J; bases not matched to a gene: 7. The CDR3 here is CSVSTGEWTEAFF. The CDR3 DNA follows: TGCAGCGTTTCGACAGGGGAGTGGACTGAAGCTTTCTTT.

CDR3 sequence (DNA): TGTGCCACCAGTGATTTGTCGGCCCCGGGCATCCAAGAGACCCAGTACTTC. Its protein is CATSDLSAPGIQETQYF. The chain couples TRBV24-1 to TRBJ2-5, with D unresolved. The CDR3 covers 17 residues. V was trimmed by 0 bases and J by 1 base, leaving 14 bases between them. The germline CDR1 and CDR2 sequences are KGHDR and SFDVKD.

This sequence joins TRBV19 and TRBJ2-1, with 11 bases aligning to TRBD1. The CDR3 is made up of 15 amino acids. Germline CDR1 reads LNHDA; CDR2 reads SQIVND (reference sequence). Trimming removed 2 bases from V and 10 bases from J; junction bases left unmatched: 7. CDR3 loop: CASSIRRDRGREQFF. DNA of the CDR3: TGTGCCAGTAGTATACGCCGGGACAGGGGGAGGGAGCAGTTCTTC.

The CDR3 nucleotides are TGTGCCAGCAGCTTACCGGTGAAAGAGACCCAGTACTTC. As protein: CASSLPVKETQYF. V is TRBV7-2 and J is TRBJ2-5; the D is unclear. Germline values: CDR1 SGHTA, CDR2 FQGNSA. Trimming left V 2 bases short and J 3 bases short, with 7 bases between. The CDR3 covers 13 residues.

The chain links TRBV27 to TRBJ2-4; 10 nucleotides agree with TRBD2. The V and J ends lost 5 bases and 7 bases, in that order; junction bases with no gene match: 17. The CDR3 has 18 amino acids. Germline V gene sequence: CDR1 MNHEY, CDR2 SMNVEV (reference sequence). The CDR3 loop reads CASSPLGSSGSIGNIQYF. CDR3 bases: TGTGCCAGCAGTCCGCTTGGGTCTAGCGGGAGTATCGGGAACATTCAGTACTTC.

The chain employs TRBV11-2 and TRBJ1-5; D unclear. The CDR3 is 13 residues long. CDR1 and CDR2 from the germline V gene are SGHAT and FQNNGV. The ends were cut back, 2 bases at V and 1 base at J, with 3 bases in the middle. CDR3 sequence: CASSLRSNQPQHF. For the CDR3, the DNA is TGTGCCAGCAGCTTAAGGAGCAATCAGCCCCAGCATTTT.